This TCR beta chain was recovered during a study of T cells in Graves' hyperthyroidism and ophthalmopathy. PBMCs came from around 10 ml fresh peripheral blood. Germline loops: CDR1 LNHDA, CDR2 SQIVND (reference sequence). This CDR3 is 13 amino acids long. V gave up 5 bases and J gave up 4 bases, with 11 bases separating them. Study results and limitations: Most expanded thyroid clonotypes above 0.001 recurred in blood. A model of 13 V-J features distinguished ophthalmopathy from stable hyperthyroidism. It was a median around seven months before onset that the model predicted ophthalmopathy.

This clonotype was detected ten times or more. Antigen specificity is unknown. Amplification of TCR beta CDR3 regions was performed using RNA transcripts as template. TCR CDR3 underwent first-round RT-PCR with the HTBI primer set. A single record per CDR3 protein comes from TCRdb applying MiXCR to the multiplex PCR reads. The data contain about 250,000 distinct CDR3 sequences, around 26% of them singletons. J is TRBJ1-2 and V is TRBV19, with a tentative D call TRBD1 (5 bases). This clonotype was sampled from a woman aged 40 to 50 with Graves' ophthalmopathy. Sequencing used blood. In nucleotides, the CDR3 is TGTGCCAGTAGTGCTCGGGACCCCTATGGCTACACCTTC. It specifies CASSARDPYGYTF.